These T cell receptor beta chains were read from a single sample in a study of blood T cell repertoires in COVID-19. Assay used: immunoSEQ multiplex PCR; TCRdb lists only in-frame clones, some missing. The sample lists almost 400,000 clones, 70% to 90% occurring once. Sequencing was carried out using PBMCs or T cells enriched from blood (not recorded which). Source of these receptors: a woman younger than 45 with acute COVID-19. The CDR3 runs from the conserved cysteine through the conserved F or W. Fields, in order: V gene, J gene, CDR3 protein.

TRBV2,TRBJ1-5,CASSESQGGQPQHF
TRBV9,TRBJ1-4,CASSVGTGSNEKLFF
TRBV15,TRBJ2-2,CATSRPGLPHTGELFF
TRBV19,TRBJ2-7,CASRDRGHAYEQYF
TRBV19,TRBJ1-2,CASSIALEANYGYTF
TRBV5-1,TRBJ1-1,CASSLAPAGRRNTEAFF
TRBV6-5,TRBJ1-3,CASRILRGSGNTIYF
TRBV5-4,TRBJ2-1,CASSFIGQEYNEQFF
TRBV12-3/TRBV12-4,TRBJ1-5,CASSFEGGQPQHF
TRBV9,TRBJ2-7,CASSVDGDSYEQYF
TRBV18,TRBJ2-3,CASSPPPGDTQYF
TRBV3-1/TRBV3-2,TRBJ2-2,CASSRGGHTGELFF
TRBV6-6,TRBJ1-1,CASSWTQGGAEAFF
TRBV4-2,TRBJ1-2,CASSQDSPADYGYTF
TRBV12-3/TRBV12-4,TRBJ2-5,CASRGGPGETQYF
TRBV14,TRBJ1-2,CASSQVGLTQANYGYTF
TRBV6-5,TRBJ1-1,CASSYQAGSGSEAFF
TRBV7-2,TRBJ2-2,CASSLAESRGGVVKTGELFF
TRBV10-1,TRBJ1-1,CASSDFPSRVEAFF
TRBV2,TRBJ1-1,CASRNIGPREAFF
TRBV7-6,TRBJ2-7,CASSLPPGGARQSSYEQYF
TRBV5-1,TRBJ1-2,CASSLVGTGGYTF
TRBV25-1,TRBJ1-1,CASRVSGHLNTEAFF
TRBV9,TRBJ1-1,CASSVGTGEAFF
TRBV30,TRBJ1-6,CAWSPGTGISPLHF
TRBV27,TRBJ2-4,CASSLSSLAKNIQYF
TRBV7-9,TRBJ2-7,CASSSDRRGSYEQYF
TRBV11-2,TRBJ2-3,CASSRLAGGRTDTQYF
TRBV4-1,TRBJ2-2,CASKQMLRTQVETGELFF
TRBV5-5,TRBJ2-5,CASSFRDRQETQYF
TRBV2,TRBJ2-7,CARGSGSGYEQYF
TRBV6-6,TRBJ1-6,CASSQYIQGLSLNILRF
TRBV5-1,TRBJ2-7,CASSLDSLLGEQYF
TRBV5-1,TRBJ2-7,CASSDAGQAYEQYF
TRBV27,TRBJ1-2,CASSLATGGAYGYTF
TRBV19,TRBJ1-2,CASRVGGPLYGYTF
TRBV30,TRBJ1-1,CAYDRQFTEAFF
TRBV19,TRBJ1-1,CASSNGRINTEAFF
TRBV7-8,TRBJ1-2,CASSLGTQHWYGYTF
TRBV27,TRBJ2-1,CASSPPGLAGYNEQFF
TRBV20-1,TRBJ1-2,CSARWTHGYTF
TRBV30,TRBJ1-6,CAWSTTRGSSYNSPLHF
TRBV7-9,TRBJ2-1,CASSLISPGLSLPHNEQFF
TRBV19,TRBJ1-2,CASSIDHRNYGYTF
TRBV5-5,TRBJ1-1,CASKLGPGQGRLEAFF
TRBV25-1,TRBJ2-7,CASSKSGKTIEQYF
TRBV27,TRBJ1-5,CASSSDSFNQPQHF
TRBV27,TRBJ2-1,CASSAGLADNEQFF
TRBV30,TRBJ1-3,CAWSSPGLNSGNTIYF
TRBV27,TRBJ2-1,CASSLHQGSQFF